The entry below describes one T cell receptor (beta chain). As yet, its antigen is unknown. Libraries were prepared by immunoSEQ multiplex PCR; TCRdb keeps only in-frame clonotypes and omits some of them. The repertoire includes tens of thousands of clones, roughly 90% of them detected once, and 3% to 4% sits in the top ten. The data derive from a study of cytomegalovirus exposure and HLA in healthy donors. Study-wide findings and caveats: Rare sequences made up most TCRs, while some public TCRs were found in many donors.

Sample: PBMCs. The TCR was taken from a woman younger than 35 in good health and CMV-seropositive.

The CDR3 DNA sequence: TGTGCCACCAGTAAGCGGGGGCGAAACAATGAGCAGTTCTTC. Translated: CATSKRGRNNEQFF. The chain employs TRBV15 and TRBJ2-1; the match to TRBD2 covers 8 bases. CDR3 size: 14 residues. J was trimmed by 5 bases and V by 6 bases; bases with no gene match: 6. The germline V gene encodes CDR1 LNHNV and CDR2 YYDKDF (reference sequence). Full variable domain (remainder filled in from reference TRBV15 and TRBJ2-1): DAMVIQNPRYQVTQFGKPVTLSCSQTLNHNVMYWYQQKSSQAPKLLFHYYDKDFNNEADTPDNFQSRRPNTSFCFLDIRSPGLGDTAMYLCATSKRGRNNEQFFGPGTRLTVL.